The 5 T cell receptor beta chains presented below share a single source sample, sequenced in a study of CD8+CD57+ T cells in acquired aplastic anemia. Genomic DNA templated the TCR beta VDJ and CDR3 profiling. In TCRdb, the reads were re-called with MiXCR into one record per CDR3 protein. The sample includes about 180,000 distinct CDR3 sequences, less than 65% of them seen just once. CD8+CD57+ cell expansion had been shown by flow cytometry in patients chosen for sequencing. The specimen sequenced was sorted CD4+, CD8+, or CD8+CD57+ T cells (not recorded which) from PBMCs. The receptor set was obtained from a human donor with aplastic anemia.

This clonotype was observed at least ten times. The chain employs TRBV15 and TRBJ2-3, with 10 bases identical to TRBD2. Germline CDR1 LNHNV, CDR2 YYDKDF (reference sequence). The CDR3 loop spans 19 amino acids. V lost 3 bases and J lost 4; bases outside the gene matches: 16. Here the CDR3 reads CATSSPKERGGRLPDTQYF. The CDR3 region has the DNA TGTGCCACCAGCAGCCCCAAGGAGCGGGGGGGCCGCCTCCCAGATACGCAGTATTTT.

This chain links TRBV5-1 with TRBJ1-1; D may be TRBD1 (5 bases). Trimming took 3 bases from V and 5 from J, leaving 11 bases between them. Germline lookup yields CDR1 SGHRS and CDR2 YFSETQ. The CDR3 sequence is 13 residues long. DNA for the CDR3: TGCGCCAGCAGCTACCGGGGGACGACTGAAGCTTTCTTT. It yields the protein CASSYRGTTEAFF.

V usage is TRBV2 and J usage is TRBJ2-7, with D tentatively TRBD2 (7 bases). Trimming pared 1 base from V and 0 bases from J, leaving 16 bases between. Germline lookup yields CDR1 SNHLY and CDR2 FYNNEI. The CDR3 has 17 amino acids. DNA for the CDR3: TGTGCCAGCAGTGAAGAGGGGGGGTACACGGGCTCCTACGAGCAGTACTTC. Residues: CASSEEGGYTGSYEQYF.

CDR3 sequence: CASSLLPSPQHF. CDR3 coding DNA: TGTGCCAGCAGTTTACTCCCCTCGCCCCAGCATTTT. The chain links TRBV12-3 or TRBV12-4 to TRBJ1-5; D call uncertain. The CDR3 loop spans 12 amino acids. The germline V and J ends were trimmed by 2 bases and 9 bases, with 8 bases remaining between them.

The chain employs TRBV29-1 and TRBJ2-7, with TRBD2 matching over 8 bases. The CDR3 is made up of 15 amino acids. The J segment lost 1 base and the V segment lost 5 bases, leaving 10 bases of the junction unmatched. In germline, CDR1 is SQVTM, CDR2 ANQGSEA. CDR3: CSVTRGGGSSYEQYF. For the CDR3, the DNA is TGCAGCGTTACCAGGGGCGGGGGGTCGTCCTACGAGCAGTACTTC.